Following are 21 T cell receptor beta chains from one sample sequenced in a study of technical replicates of blood from a handful of donors. The method was immunoSEQ multiplex PCR; TCRdb's version includes in-frame clones alone and lacks a portion of them. The data contain tens of thousands of clones, around 94% of them seen just once; the ten biggest clones take up around 0.41%. Material: T cells isolated from PBMCs. Source of these receptors: a human donor in good health.

This chain uses TRBV2 with TRBJ2-1; D may be TRBD2 (5 bases). Trimming removed 4 bases from V and 0 bases from J, with 13 bases in between. The CDR3 runs 16 residues. The germline V gene encodes CDR1 SNHLY and CDR2 FYNNEI. The CDR3 DNA reads as TGTGCCAGCAGTGGAGCGGCTAGTGGCTCCTACAATGAGCAGTTCTTC. It encodes CASSGAASGSYNEQFF.

The gene calls are TRBV19 and TRBJ2-5; D might be TRBD1 (5 bases). V gave up 6 bases and J gave up 3 bases, with 11 bases separating them. The CDR3 loop spans 13 amino acids. The V gene's germline CDR1 is LNHDA and CDR2 SQIVND (reference sequence). The CDR3 nucleotides are TGTGCCAGTAGCAGGGATGGGGAAGAGACCCAGTACTTC. This codes for CASSRDGEETQYF.

The chain is built from TRBV4-2 and TRBJ2-5, with 13 bases lining up with TRBD2. CDR1 is LGHNA and CDR2 is YNFKEQ in the germline V gene. The J segment lost 4 bases and the V segment lost 3 bases, leaving 5 bases of the junction unmatched. The CDR3 spans 16 residues. The CDR3 spells CASSHTRTSGRETQYF. DNA of the CDR3: TGTGCCAGCAGCCACACTCGGACTAGCGGGAGAGAGACCCAGTACTTC.

This clone was found many times. V is TRBV6-6 and J is TRBJ1-5, with D perhaps matching TRBD1 (6 bases). Trimming left V 4 bases short and J 3 bases short, with 16 bases between. The CDR3 loop spans 16 amino acids. The germline CDR1 and CDR2 sequences are MNHNY and SVGAGI (reference sequence). CDR3 sequence: CASSSLAGATNQPQHF. The CDR3 nucleotides read TGTGCCAGCAGTTCCCTGGCAGGGGCGACCAATCAGCCCCAGCATTTT.

As regards this clone: Germline and junction disagree at one end, which may indicate a read error. V and J are TRBV7-7 and TRBJ2-1; D might be TRBD2 (5 bases). The CDR3 length is 15 residues. Germline assignment: CDR1 SSHAT and CDR2 FNYEAQ (reference sequence). DNA of the CDR3: TGTGCTAGCAGCTTAGAGGCTAGCTCTTATAATGAGCAGTTCTTC. This gives the protein CASSLEASSYNEQFF.

The V call is TRBV19, the J call TRBJ2-3, with 14 bases that match TRBD2. This CDR3 contains 16 residues. Per the germline V gene, CDR1 is LNHDA and CDR2 is SQIVND (reference sequence). The junction had 2 bases not matched to a gene; V was cut back by 2 bases and J by 4 bases. The DNA for the CDR3 is TGTGCCAGTAGTATACCGGGACTAGCGGGAGCAGATACGCAGTATTTT. It encodes CASSIPGLAGADTQYF.

This chain joins TRBV7-3 and TRBJ2-1; 7 positions match TRBD2. Germline CDR1 SGHTA, CDR2 FQGTGA. The CDR3 consists of 15 residues. The V gene end was trimmed by 0 bases and the J gene end by 3 bases; junction bases not matched to a gene: 2. DNA of the CDR3: TGTGCCAGCAGCTTAACAACTAGCGTCTACAATGAGCAGTTCTTC. This translates into CASSLTTSVYNEQFF.

The J gene is TRBJ1-2, the V gene TRBV28, with D maybe TRBD1 (6 bases). The germline CDR1 and CDR2 sequences are MDHEN and SYDVKM. The V gene lost 7 bases and the J gene lost 6 bases, with 18 bases spanning the gap. CDR3 length: 14 amino acids. In DNA, the CDR3 is TGTGCCAGCACCTGGGGGGGGCCGACGGATGGCTACACCTTC. Translating it yields CASTWGGPTDGYTF.

CDR3 DNA: TGTGCCAGCAGCGACAGGGCTAAAGTCAACTATGGCTACACCTTC. This encodes CASSDRAKVNYGYTF. The chain combines TRBV9 with TRBJ1-2; tentative D call: TRBD1 (6 bases). CDR3 length equals 15 residues. The ends were cut back, 3 bases at V and 2 bases at J, with 14 bases in the middle. CDR1 and CDR2 (germline): SGDLS, YYNGEE.

V usage is TRBV5-6 and J usage is TRBJ1-2; 7 bases align to TRBD1. Unmatched junction bases numbered 11, after V lost 1 base and J lost 8 bases. CDR3 length: 15 amino acids. CDR1 SGHDT and CDR2 YYEEEE come from the germline V gene. CDR3: CASSLRQRGPGGYTF. CDR3 sequence (DNA): TGTGCCAGCAGCTTGAGGCAGAGGGGGCCTGGGGGCTACACCTTC.

This chain connects TRBV5-1 to TRBJ2-7; 10 bases align to TRBD2. Unmatched junction bases numbered 10, after V lost 9 bases and J lost 4 bases. Germline assignment: CDR1 SGHRS and CDR2 YFSETQ. The CDR3 is 14 residues long. The CDR3 DNA is TGCGCCACCGCTAGCGGGAGCACGTCGTACGAGCAGTACTTC. It is translated as CATASGSTSYEQYF.

The CDR3 DNA is TGTGCCAGCAGCCAAGATATCTACGAGCAGTACTTC. Residues: CASSQDIYEQYF. This chain connects TRBV4-2 to TRBJ2-7, with D unresolved. The germline CDR1 and CDR2 sequences are LGHNA and YNFKEQ. This CDR3 is built from 12 residues. Trimming took 0 bases from V and 3 from J, leaving 3 bases between them.

The chain carries TRBV11-1 and TRBJ1-1; the D gene is possibly TRBD1 (6 bases). The CDR3 is 14 residues long. V gave up 1 base and J gave up 6 bases, with 12 bases separating them. Germline V lookup: CDR1 SGHAT, CDR2 FQDESV (reference sequence). CDR3 loop: CASSLEGGLSEAFF. The CDR3 DNA reads TGTGCCAGCAGCTTAGAGGGGGGGCTATCTGAAGCTTTCTTT.

The V and J genes are TRBV7-9 and TRBJ2-2; tentative D call: TRBD2 (5 bases). The V and J ends lost 1 base and 7 bases respectively, with 7 bases between them. The CDR3 contains 13 residues. Per germline, CDR1 SEHNR and CDR2 FQNEAQ (reference sequence). Written as DNA, the CDR3 is TGTGCCAGCAGCTTAGGAGGGAGCGGGGAGCTGTTTTTT. The encoded protein is CASSLGGSGELFF. Full variable domain (remainder filled in from reference TRBV7-9 and TRBJ2-2): DTGVSQNPRHKITKRGQNVTFRCDPISEHNRLYWYRQTLGQGPEFLTYFQNEAQLEKSRLLSDRFSAERPKGSFSTLEIQRTEQGDSAMYLCASSLGGSGELFFGEGSRLTVL.

The V call is TRBV6-1, the J call TRBJ1-1; D is ambiguous. Per germline, CDR1 MNHNS and CDR2 SASEGT. The ends were cut back, 1 base at V and 10 bases at J, with 16 bases in the middle. This CDR3 region has 14 residues. The CDR3 coding sequence is TGTGCCAGCAGTGAAGGGTTAGACTATTGGGTAGCTTTCTTT. Translating it yields CASSEGLDYWVAFF.

This chain uses TRBV29-1 with TRBJ2-3; 7 nucleotides match TRBD2. This CDR3 has 14 residues. Germline values: CDR1 SQVTM, CDR2 ANQGSEA. The ends lost 1 base at V and 2 bases at J; junction bases unmatched: 3. The CDR3 is CSVEASGYTDTQYF. Written as DNA, the CDR3 is TGCAGCGTTGAAGCTAGCGGATACACAGATACGCAGTATTTT.

V and J are TRBV19 and TRBJ2-7; TRBD2 agrees at 8 bases. Germline V gives CDR1 LNHDA, CDR2 SQIVND (reference sequence). The CDR3 runs to 13 residues. J gave up 3 bases and V 7 bases, and 5 bases lay outside the gene matches. The CDR3 sequence is CASTGGPSYEQYF. For the CDR3, the DNA is TGTGCCAGTACGGGAGGGCCTAGCTACGAGCAGTACTTC. The full variable domain, in which reference TRBV19 and TRBJ2-7 provide the parts outside the CDR3, is DGGITQSPKYLFRKEGQNVTLSCEQNLNHDAMYWYRQDPGQGLRLIYYSQIVNDFQKGDIAEGYSVSREKKESFPLTVTSAQKNPTAFYLCASTGGPSYEQYFGPGTRLTVT.

This chain uses TRBV27 with TRBJ1-1; 12 positions match TRBD1. There are 14 residues in the CDR3. The germline CDR1 and CDR2 sequences are MNHEY and SMNVEV (reference sequence). V was pared by 6 bases and J by 9 bases, with 8 bases of the junction left unmatched. CDR3 residues: CASRLGQGARKAFF. DNA for the CDR3: TGTGCCAGCAGACTGGGACAGGGGGCGCGGAAAGCTTTCTTT.

The J gene is TRBJ1-3, the V gene TRBV19; 7 positions match TRBD1. With V trimmed by 3 bases and J by 2 bases, 1 base remained unmatched. CDR1 is LNHDA and CDR2 is SQIVND in the germline V gene (reference sequence). CDR3 length equals 14 residues. CDR3 loop: CASSIGTAGNTIYF. CDR3 nucleotide sequence: TGTGCCAGTAGTATTGGGACAGCTGGAAACACCATATATTTT.

J is TRBJ2-1 and V is TRBV4-1; 9 bases line up with TRBD2. CDR1 and CDR2 from the germline V gene are MGHRA and YSYEKL. J was trimmed by 6 bases and V by 6 bases; bases with no gene match: 9. The CDR3 contains 15 residues. Here the CDR3 reads CASRRTGTSFNEQFF. CDR3 DNA: TGCGCCAGCAGGAGAACCGGGACTAGCTTCAATGAGCAGTTCTTC.

CDR3 residues: CASSLYGGTEAFF. CDR3 in DNA: TGTGCCAGCAGCTTGTATGGGGGGACTGAAGCTTTCTTT. The chain employs TRBV5-4 and TRBJ1-1, with a weak D call TRBD1 (5 bases). Germline values: CDR1 SGHNT, CDR2 YYREEE (reference sequence). This CDR3 spans 13 amino acids. V was pared by 1 base and J by 5 bases, with 9 bases between.